One sample yielded the 12 T cell receptor beta chains listed below, sequenced in a study of beta chain features in type 1 diabetes. Regarding the study as a whole: Significant though moderate, a shortening of TCRB CDR3s appeared in all four CD4+ subsets of Type 1 diabetes patients.

Expressed TCRB transcripts were sequenced, since all the RNA that had been isolated was reverse transcribed. Profiled with immunoSEQ multiplex PCR; TCRdb holds only in-frame clones, not every one. The table records almost 350,000 clones, about a tenth of them present only once. For these TCRs, the target antigens are not known. Sequencing input: central memory CD4+ T cells from blood. The source is a man aged 25-45 years with type 1 diabetes.

This clone was picked up a small number of times. The V call is TRBV5-1, the J call TRBJ2-7; D remains unclear. Germline-derived CDR1 and CDR2 are SGHRS and YFSETQ. Trimming removed 0 bases from V and 0 bases from J, with 7 bases in between. The CDR3 contains 14 residues. The CDR3 region has the DNA TGCGCCAGCAGCTTGGACGCAAGCTCCTACGAGCAGTACTTC. Amino acid sequence: CASSLDASSYEQYF. Variable domain in full (rest from reference TRBV5-1 and TRBJ2-7): KAGVTQTPRYLIKTRGQQVTLSCSPISGHRSVSWYQQTPGQGLQFLFEYFSETQRNKGNFPGRFSGRQFSNSRSEMNVSTLELGDSALYLCASSLDASSYEQYFGPGTRLTVT.

CDR3: CASSLGFNYGYTF. CDR3 DNA: TGCGCCAGCAGTCTGGGGTTTAACTATGGCTACACCTTC. J is TRBJ1-2 and V is TRBV10-2; no reliable D call. The CDR3 runs 13 residues. Germline assignment: CDR1 WSHSY and CDR2 SAAADI. V dropped 5 bases and J dropped 1 base, with 8 bases sitting between them.

The genes are TRBV9 and TRBJ2-6; no firm D call. V was shortened by 0 bases and J by 2 bases, with 12 bases between the two germline ends. Per germline, CDR1 SGDLS and CDR2 YYNGEE. The CDR3 spans 17 residues. The chain's CDR3 is CASSVGGINPGANVLTF. For the CDR3, the DNA is TGTGCCAGCAGCGTAGGGGGAATCAATCCTGGGGCCAACGTCCTGACTTTC.

This clone was recorded a few times. J is TRBJ2-7 and V is TRBV4-3; 8 bases fit TRBD1. CDR1 is LGHNA, CDR2 YSLEER, per germline. The length of the CDR3 is 15 residues. Trimming took 2 bases from V and 2 from J; bases not matched to a gene: 5. CDR3 amino acids: CASSQTQGDPYEQYF. The CDR3 DNA reads TGCGCCAGCAGCCAAACACAGGGGGACCCCTACGAGCAGTACTTC.

This clone occurred a few times. The junction and the germline gene differ at one end; a read error may be behind it. V is TRBV30 and J is TRBJ2-3, with D perhaps TRBD2 (5 bases). Germline CDR1 and CDR2: GTSNPN and SVGIG (reference sequence). CDR3 length equals 15 residues. Written as DNA, the CDR3 is TGTGCCCGGAGCCGAGGACTTACTAGCACAGATACGCAGTATTTT. Residues: CARSRGLTSTDTQYF.

The chain employs TRBV5-1 and TRBJ1-1, with a weak D call TRBD1 (6 bases). Trimming cost V 0 bases and J 4 bases, with 19 bases left between them. CDR3 length equals 17 residues. Germline values: CDR1 SGHRS, CDR2 YFSETQ. CDR3 nucleotide sequence: TGCGCCAGCAGCTTGGCGGGACAAACTCGGGGTGGCACTGAAGCTTTCTTT. It yields the protein CASSLAGQTRGGTEAFF.

This clone was counted only a few times. At the DNA level, this CDR3 is encoded by other sequences in the same sample as well. The chain has TRBV11-2 and TRBJ2-1; D unclear. V gave up 1 base and J gave up 2 bases, with 3 bases separating them. The germline gives CDR1 SGHAT, CDR2 FQNNGV. The CDR3 has 13 residues. The CDR3 here is CASSLGTYNEQFF. CDR3 DNA: TGTGCCAGCAGCTTAGGTACCTACAATGAGCAGTTCTTC.

The rearrangement links TRBV5-1 to TRBJ1-1, with 7 positions matching TRBD1. Trimming took 4 bases from V and 3 from J; bases not matched to a gene: 21. The CDR3 consists of 19 residues. Germline lookup yields CDR1 SGHRS and CDR2 YFSETQ. The CDR3 is CASSLHWGRTGHEDTEAFF. Written as DNA, the CDR3 is TGCGCCAGCAGCCTTCACTGGGGGCGGACAGGCCACGAGGACACTGAAGCTTTCTTT.

For this clone: This clone may be a read error of a much larger clone one base away. This chain links TRBV7-6 with TRBJ2-1; D may match TRBD1 or TRBD2 (5 bases each). This CDR3 is built from 15 residues. V lost 5 bases and J lost 6, with 17 bases in between. The germline V gene encodes CDR1 SGHVS and CDR2 FNYEAQ. The CDR3 DNA reads as TGTGCCAGCAGCCGGACGGGAAGGGGCAGCAATGAGCAGTTCTTC. Translated: CASSRTGRGSNEQFF.

This rearrangement joins TRBV30 to TRBJ1-1; a possible D gene is TRBD1 (5 bases). The CDR3 is 14 residues long. Trimming pared 4 bases from V and 1 base from J, leaving 13 bases between. CDR1 GTSNPN and CDR2 SVGIG come from the germline V gene (reference sequence). CDR3 residues: CAWTGGPQNTEAFF. DNA of the CDR3: TGTGCCTGGACGGGGGGTCCCCAGAACACTGAAGCTTTCTTT.

CDR3 amino acids: CASSFGTYTDTQYF. DNA for the CDR3: TGTGCCAGCAGCTTCGGGACGTACACAGATACGCAGTATTTT. The genes are TRBV7-8 and TRBJ2-3; D possibly uses TRBD1 or TRBD2 (5 bases each). V gave up 3 bases and J gave up 2 bases, with 9 bases separating them. The CDR3 has 14 residues. CDR1 SGHVS and CDR2 FQNEAQ come from the germline V gene.

This clone was found a few times. This chain's CDR3 is CASSQARGEEKLFF. CDR3 nucleotides: TGCGCCAGCAGCCAAGCCAGGGGAGAAGAAAAACTGTTTTTT. This sequence joins TRBV4-3 and TRBJ1-4; possibly TRBD1 for D (6 bases). The V end lost 1 base, the J end lost 8 bases, and 11 bases lay between the germline ends. CDR1 LGHNA and CDR2 YSLEER come from the germline V gene. The CDR3 is made up of 14 amino acids.